This TCR beta chain was identified during a study of control samples from healthy donors and cancer patients. The V gene lost 1 base and the J gene lost 2 bases, with 9 bases spanning the gap. The CDR3 is 15 residues long. The germline V gene encodes CDR1 MNHNS and CDR2 SASEGT. Assay used: immunoSEQ multiplex PCR; TCRdb lists only in-frame clones, some missing. The sample carries around 75,000 clones, almost 95% recorded once. The TCR was taken from a woman aged 55-70 years in good health. The gene calls are TRBV6-1 and TRBJ1-5; D not certain. The source material was blood. The CDR3 DNA sequence: TGTGCCAGCAGTGAAGGGGTAAATGGCAATCAGCCCCAGCATTTT. This codes for CASSEGVNGNQPQHF.